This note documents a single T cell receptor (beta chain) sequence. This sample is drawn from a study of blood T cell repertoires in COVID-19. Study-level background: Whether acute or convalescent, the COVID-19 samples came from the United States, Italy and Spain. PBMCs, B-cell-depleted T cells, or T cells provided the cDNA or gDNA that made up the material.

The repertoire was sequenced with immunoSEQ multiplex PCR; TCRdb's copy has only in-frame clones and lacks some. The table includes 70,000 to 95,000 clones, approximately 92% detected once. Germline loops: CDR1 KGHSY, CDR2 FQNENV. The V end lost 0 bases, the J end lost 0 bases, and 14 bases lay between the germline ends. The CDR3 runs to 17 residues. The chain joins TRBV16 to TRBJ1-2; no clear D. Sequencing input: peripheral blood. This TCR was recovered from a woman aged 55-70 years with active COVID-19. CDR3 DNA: TGTGCCAGCAGCCAATCCCTTCCGCACTCCACTAACTATGGCTACACCTTC. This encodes CASSQSLPHSTNYGYTF.